The 8 T cell receptor beta chains below all came from one sample that was sequenced in a study of cytomegalovirus exposure and HLA in healthy donors (dated by TCRdb to about 2017). The library was built by means of the immunoSEQ multiplex PCR assay. The multiplex PCR relied on a mix of 60 forward primers for TCR Vbeta segments and 13 reverse primers for TCR Jbeta segments. The source is immuneACCESS, and TCRdb retained only in-frame sequences with V and J called. Part of the clones is not carried over; for the studies checked, unresolved V genes explain less than half of this, and the remainder is unexplained. This sample holds fewer than 70,000 clones; 73% were observed only once. Roughly 5.5% of the sample is held by the ten biggest clonotypes. Specimen: PBMCs. The receptors were gathered from a man aged 50-59 years in good health and CMV-seronegative.

This clone appeared once. The rearrangement uses TRBV5-4 and TRBJ2-3, with TRBD2 identical over 10 bases. Germline CDR1 and CDR2: SGHNT and YYREEE (reference sequence). V was clipped by 2 bases and J by 4 bases; unmatched bases: 4. The CDR3 has 15 residues. The CDR3, as DNA: TGTGCCAGCAGCTTATCAAGCGGGGGGGCAGATACGCAGTATTTT. Its translation: CASSLSSGGADTQYF.

This clone was seen a handful of times. The rearrangement uses TRBV6-6 and TRBJ1-1, with 9 positions matching TRBD1. The V gene's germline CDR1 is MNHNY and CDR2 SVGAGI (reference sequence). After removal of 6 bases from V and 8 bases from J, the junction contained 7 bases not matched to a gene. This CDR3 comprises 13 residues. CDR3 sequence reads: CASSLQGAGEAFF. Here the CDR3 DNA reads TGTGCCAGCAGCCTACAGGGGGCTGGGGAAGCTTTCTTT.

The chain links TRBV6-1 to TRBJ2-7; 10 bases match TRBD1. Trimming took 3 bases from V and 4 from J; bases not matched to a gene: 9. CDR1 MNHNS and CDR2 SASEGT come from the germline V gene. There are 16 residues in the CDR3. This CDR3 reads CASSEEDRGGRYEQYF. In DNA, the CDR3 is TGTGCCAGCAGTGAGGAGGACAGGGGGGGTAGATACGAGCAGTACTTC.

This sequence joins TRBV6-1 and TRBJ1-5; 9 bases agree with TRBD1. The CDR3 extends over 15 amino acids. J lost 6 bases, V lost 7 bases, and 10 bases had no gene match. Germline V gene lookup returns CDR1 MNHNS and CDR2 SASEGT. The CDR3 nucleotides read TGTGCCAGCAAAGTCGGACAGGGGCCGGGTCAGCCCCAGCATTTT. Its translation: CASKVGQGPGQPQHF.

The chain links TRBV4-1 to TRBJ2-7; D remains unclear. The CDR3 totals 15 residues. Germline V CDR1 and CDR2: MGHRA, YSYEKL. The V end was cut by 1 base, the J end by 4 bases, with 14 bases between. The CDR3 DNA sequence: TGCGCCAGCAGCCAAGGCTCGACAAGGTCGTACGAGCAGTACTTC. This encodes CASSQGSTRSYEQYF.

The rearrangement joins TRBV29-1 to TRBJ2-5; 9 nucleotides align to TRBD1. This CDR3 contains 14 residues. V lost 7 bases and J lost 5; bases outside the gene matches: 11. The V gene's germline CDR1 is SQVTM and CDR2 ANQGSEA. The CDR3 protein is CSAMGQGSSETQYF. The CDR3 DNA reads as TGCAGCGCGATGGGACAGGGCTCCTCGGAGACCCAGTACTTC.

V usage is TRBV5-6 and J usage is TRBJ1-1; TRBD1 aligns across 10 bases. Germline CDR1 and CDR2: SGHDT and YYEEEE. The CDR3 has 14 residues. Trimming took 4 bases from V and 11 from J; bases not matched to a gene: 11. For the CDR3, the DNA is TGTGCCAGCAGCGGAAGGACAGGGGGTGGGTACGCTTTCTTT. Protein: CASSGRTGGGYAFF.

The chain has TRBV7-2 and TRBJ2-5; the match to TRBD1 covers 9 bases. The V and J ends lost 5 bases and 5 bases, in that order; junction bases with no gene match: 3. Germline V lookup: CDR1 SGHTA, CDR2 FQGNSA. The CDR3 has 13 amino acids. The CDR3 nucleotides read TGTGCCAGCAGCACGGACAGGGGTGAGACCCAGTACTTC. Translation gives CASSTDRGETQYF.